These 8 T cell receptor beta chains originate from one sample sequenced in a study of control samples from healthy donors and cancer patients (dated by TCRdb to about 2020). The library was prepared using the immunoSEQ multiplex PCR assay. TCRdb took over this immuneACCESS table, retaining in-frame rearrangements with V and J assigned. Such tables are incomplete; in checked studies, under half of the missing clones stem from an unresolved V gene, and the remainder is unexplained. Within this sample are more than 150,000 clones, with 92% of them counted one time only. The ten largest account for less than 0.75% of the sample. The sample taken for sequencing was blood. The source of these receptors is a woman aged 30 to 39 in good health.

This sequence joins TRBV29-1 and TRBJ2-3, with 9 bases fitting TRBD2. This CDR3 is built from 13 residues. The germline CDR1 and CDR2 sequences are SQVTM and ANQGSEA. V shed 6 bases, J shed 2 bases, and the junction held 3 bases outside the gene matches. The CDR3 DNA reads TGCAGCGTCTGGACTAGCGACACAGATACGCAGTATTTT. Translated, it gives CSVWTSDTDTQYF.

This chain connects TRBV9 to TRBJ2-7; 9 positions agree with TRBD2. V trimming: 9 bases; J trimming: 2 bases; junction bases outside the gene matches: 15. Germline V CDR1 and CDR2: SGDLS, YYNGEE. CDR3 length: 16 amino acids. The CDR3 region has the DNA TGTGCCACGTTCAAAACGAGGACTAGCGACACCTACGAGCAGTACTTC. Protein: CATFKTRTSDTYEQYF. Variable domain in full (rest from reference TRBV9 and TRBJ2-7): DSGVTQTPKHLITATGQRVTLRCSPRSGDLSVYWYQQSLDQGLQFLIQYYNGEERAKGNILERFSAQQFPDLHSELNLSSLELGDSALYFCATFKTRTSDTYEQYFGPGTRLTVT.

The rearrangement uses TRBV10-3 and TRBJ2-1; perhaps TRBD2 as D (5 bases). CDR3 length equals 15 residues. The V end was cut by 0 bases, the J end by 5 bases, with 11 bases between. Per the germline V gene, CDR1 is ENHRY and CDR2 is SYGVKD. The CDR3 bases are TGTGCCATCAGTGAGTCGTGGGAGCCCCACAATGAGCAGTTCTTC. Translating it yields CAISESWEPHNEQFF.

The rearrangement uses TRBV9 and TRBJ2-2; 7 bases align to TRBD1. Germline V gene lookup returns CDR1 SGDLS and CDR2 YYNGEE. The CDR3 extends over 14 amino acids. V was pared by 5 bases and J by 4 bases, with 5 bases of the junction left unmatched. The CDR3 DNA reads as TGTGCCAGCAGAGGGGGCGCGGGCACCGGGGAGCTGTTTTTT. It specifies CASRGGAGTGELFF.

The J gene is TRBJ2-2, the V gene TRBV6-4, with 10 bases matching TRBD2. The germline CDR1 and CDR2 sequences are MRHNA and SNTAGT. The CDR3 covers 16 residues. The V and J ends lost 0 bases and 5 bases, in that order; junction bases with no gene match: 3. In nucleotides, the CDR3 is TGTGCCAGCAGTGACTCAGCTAGCGGGAGTACCGGGGAGCTGTTTTTT. It codes for CASSDSASGSTGELFF.

The CDR3 reads CASSPLGGISYEQYF. In DNA, the CDR3 is TGTGCCAGCAGCCCACTCGGAGGGATTTCCTACGAGCAGTACTTC. The J gene is TRBJ2-7, the V gene TRBV11-1; D is perhaps TRBD2 (6 bases). V lost 5 bases and J 1 base, leaving 15 bases between the germline ends. Germline CDR1 is SGHAT and CDR2 is FQDESV (reference sequence). The CDR3 sequence is 15 residues long.

The CDR3, as DNA: TGTGCCAGTAGTGACAGGGGTTCTAGGCAGCCCCAGCATTTT. Protein product: CASSDRGSRQPQHF. The chain couples TRBV19 to TRBJ1-5; the match to TRBD1 covers 8 bases. The V gene's germline CDR1 is LNHDA and CDR2 SQIVND (reference sequence). The CDR3 consists of 14 residues. Trimming cost V 5 bases and J 7 bases; bases outside gene matches: 7.

The chain couples TRBV6-5 to TRBJ1-1; D remains ambiguous. Trimming pared 4 bases from V and 4 bases from J, leaving 13 bases between. CDR1 and CDR2 (germline): MNHEY, SVGAGI. This CDR3 has 14 residues. The CDR3 sequence is CASSFGRTSTEAFF. The CDR3, as DNA: TGTGCCAGCAGTTTTGGACGGACGAGCACTGAAGCTTTCTTT.